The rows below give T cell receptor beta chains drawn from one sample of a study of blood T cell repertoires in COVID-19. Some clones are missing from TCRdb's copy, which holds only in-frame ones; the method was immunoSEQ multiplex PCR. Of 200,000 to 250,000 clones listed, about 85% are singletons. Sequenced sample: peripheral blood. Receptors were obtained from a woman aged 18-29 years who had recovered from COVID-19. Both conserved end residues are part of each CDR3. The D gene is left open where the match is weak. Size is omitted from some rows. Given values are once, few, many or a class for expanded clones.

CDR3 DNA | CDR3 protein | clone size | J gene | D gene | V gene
TGTGCCAGCAGCTTAAAAGGGAGCTCCTACAATGAGCAGTTCTTC | CASSLKGSSYNEQFF | NA | TRBJ2-1 | NA | TRBV7-9
TGTGCCAGCAGCCGGGACAGGGTTACTGAAGCTTTCTTT | CASSRDRVTEAFF | NA | TRBJ1-1 | TRBD1 | TRBV7-3
TGTGCCTGGAGCAAGGGACAGCTTAATGAAAAACTGTTTTTT | CAWSKGQLNEKLFF | NA | TRBJ1-4 | TRBD1 | TRBV30
TGTGCCAGCAGAGAGGGCTCCTACGAGCAGTACTTC | CASREGSYEQYF | few | TRBJ2-7 | NA | TRBV11-2
TGTGCCTGGAGTCGGGGGGGCAATGAGCAGTTCTTC | CAWSRGGNEQFF | NA | TRBJ2-1 | TRBD2 | TRBV30
TGTGCCAGCAGCCACGGTCGGGGAGTAGGCTACACCTTC | CASSHGRGVGYTF | NA | TRBJ1-2 | NA | TRBV7-2
TGTGCCAGCAGCCCCGTGGCGGGAGGGCAAAATGAGCAGTTCTTC | CASSPVAGGQNEQFF | NA | TRBJ2-1 | TRBD2 | TRBV9
TGCGCCAGCAGCCATGCTGGGGGGACTGAAGCTTTCTTT | CASSHAGGTEAFF | NA | TRBJ1-1 | NA | TRBV4-1
TGTGCCAGTAGATACCGAGTTTCCGGGGCCAACGTCCTGACTTTC | CASRYRVSGANVLTF | NA | TRBJ2-6 | NA | TRBV19
TGTGCCAGCAGCGCCCGTAGCTCCTTAACCGGGGAGCTGTTTTTT | CASSARSSLTGELFF | NA | TRBJ2-2 | NA | TRBV9
TGTGCCAGCAAAGGGGGGGGACACAATGAGCAGTTCTTC | CASKGGGHNEQFF | NA | TRBJ2-1 | NA | TRBV2
TGTGCCATCAGTGAGATGGGGGACAGACCATACACTGAAGCTTTCTTT | CAISEMGDRPYTEAFF | NA | TRBJ1-1 | TRBD1 | TRBV10-3
TGTGCCAGCAGTGGGGGACAGGGCACAGATACGCAGTATTTT | CASSGGQGTDTQYF | NA | TRBJ2-3 | TRBD1 | TRBV2
TGTGCCAGCAGTGTCAACGAGCAGTACTTC | CASSVNEQYF | NA | TRBJ2-7 | NA | TRBV2
TGTGCCAGCAGCCCATTACAGGGCCGCTCCTACAATGAGCAGTTCTTC | CASSPLQGRSYNEQFF | NA | TRBJ2-1 | NA | TRBV11-2
TGTGCCAGCAGCTTAGGGTCAGGGTTATATGGCTACACCTTC | CASSLGSGLYGYTF | NA | TRBJ1-2 | NA | TRBV7-9
TGTGCCAGCAGCCACCACAGGGCTGAAGCTTTCTTT | CASSHHRAEAFF | NA | TRBJ1-1 | NA | TRBV5-6
TGTGCCAGCAGCTTAGAGGGACAGGGGGACCCCTACGAGCAGTACTTC | CASSLEGQGDPYEQYF | NA | TRBJ2-7 | TRBD1 | TRBV7-9
TGTGCCAGCAGCCCAAGGCCCGGGATCGGCGTAGGCTACACCTTC | CASSPRPGIGVGYTF | NA | TRBJ1-2 | NA | TRBV16
TGTGCCAGCAGCCCCCAACAGGGTGTGAACACTGAAGCTTTCTTT | CASSPQQGVNTEAFF | NA | TRBJ1-1 | NA | TRBV5-4
TGCAGCGTTGAGGCGGCGGGACTAGATCGAGAGACCCAGTACTTC | CSVEAAGLDRETQYF | NA | TRBJ2-5 | TRBD2 | TRBV29-1
TGTGCCAGCAGCTTGGGGCCAGGGAGCAATCAGCCCCAGCATTTT | CASSLGPGSNQPQHF | NA | TRBJ1-5 | NA | TRBV13
TGTGCCAGCAGCCTGAGGGCATTTAATGAGCAGTTCTTC | CASSLRAFNEQFF | NA | TRBJ2-1 | NA | TRBV13
TGTGCCAGCAGCTATATAGCGGGATCGGGGACAGATACGCAGTATTTT | CASSYIAGSGTDTQYF | NA | TRBJ2-3 | TRBD2 | TRBV5-4
TGTGCCAGCAGCTTAGGACAGGGGAAACCCTACGAGCAGTACTTC | CASSLGQGKPYEQYF | NA | TRBJ2-7 | TRBD1 | TRBV5-4
TGTGCCAGCAGCTTGGGCTTATTTGGACTAGCGTCGGGTGAGCAGTTCTTC | CASSLGLFGLASGEQFF | NA | TRBJ2-1 | TRBD2 | TRBV11-3
TGTGCCAGCAGTTTGCGAGTTAATGAAAAACTGTTTTTT | CASSLRVNEKLFF | NA | TRBJ1-4 | NA | TRBV27
TGTGCCAGCAGCCAAGATTGGGGGACAGGGGGCGTCGATGGCTACACCTTC | CASSQDWGTGGVDGYTF | NA | TRBJ1-2 | TRBD1 | TRBV14
TGTGCCACCAGCAGCCAAGTCCGGGACAGGGGCTTCCTGGAGGGAAACATTCAGTACTTC | CATSSQVRDRGFLEGNIQYF | NA | TRBJ2-4 | TRBD1 | TRBV15
TGTGCCAGCAGTTTAGCGGGAGGGAGCTCCTACGAGCAGTACTTC | CASSLAGGSSYEQYF | NA | TRBJ2-7 | TRBD2 | TRBV25-1
TGTGCCAGTAGTATAAGGGGTTGGTCCTACAATGAGCAGTTCTTC | CASSIRGWSYNEQFF | NA | TRBJ2-1 | NA | TRBV19
TGTGCCAGCAGCGTGGACAGGGTTGATACGCAGTATTTT | CASSVDRVDTQYF | NA | TRBJ2-3 | TRBD1 | TRBV11-1
TGTGCCAGCAGCGAATTAGCGGGAGGGCCGGGGAACACCGGGGAGCTGTTTTTT | CASSELAGGPGNTGELFF | NA | TRBJ2-2 | TRBD2 | TRBV7-8
TGCAGCGTCCCTGACAGGGTCGGTGAAGCTTTCTTT | CSVPDRVGEAFF | few | TRBJ1-1 | TRBD1 | TRBV29-1
TGCGCCAGCAGCTTGGGCGTTAGGGTGCGGACACATAGCAATCAGCCCCAGCATTTT | CASSLGVRVRTHSNQPQHF | NA | TRBJ1-5 | NA | TRBV5-1
TGCGCCAGCAGATATAGTAGCGGGAGAATCCAAGAGACCCAGTACTTC | CASRYSSGRIQETQYF | NA | TRBJ2-5 | TRBD2 | TRBV5-1
TGTGCCAGCAGTGAGGCAGGGGGAACTAATGAAAAACTGTTTTTT | CASSEAGGTNEKLFF | NA | TRBJ1-4 | TRBD1 | TRBV25-1
TGTGCCAGCAGCCCACAGGGGTTTTGTGGAAACACCATATATTTT | CASSPQGFCGNTIYF | NA | TRBJ1-3 | TRBD1 | TRBV3-1/TRBV3-2
TGTGCCAGCAGCTTAGACGACAGACTGGGAAACGAGCAGTACTTC | CASSLDDRLGNEQYF | NA | TRBJ2-7 | NA | TRBV7-7
TGTGCCAGCGGCCCCCACACAGGGCCCTTGGTCCCTAACTATGGCTACACCTTC | CASGPHTGPLVPNYGYTF | NA | TRBJ1-2 | NA | TRBV27
TGTGCCAGCAGCTTGGCTAGCGAGACTGAGCAGTTCTTC | CASSLASETEQFF | NA | TRBJ2-1 | NA | TRBV7-9
TGTGCCAGCAGCCAAGAGGGACAGGCACCCTACAATGAGCAGTTCTTC | CASSQEGQAPYNEQFF | NA | TRBJ2-1 | TRBD1 | TRBV3-1/TRBV3-2
TGTGCCAGTAGTATCAAGGGGGGGGCTAACTATGGCTACACCTTC | CASSIKGGANYGYTF | NA | TRBJ1-2 | NA | TRBV19
TGTGCCACCAGCAGGCACCCAAGGGACAGGGGCTACGAGCAGTACTTC | CATSRHPRDRGYEQYF | NA | TRBJ2-7 | TRBD1 | TRBV15
TGTGCCAGCAGCTTAGATTGGACTGGGGGGAATGAGCAGTTCTTC | CASSLDWTGGNEQFF | NA | TRBJ2-1 | NA | TRBV11-1
TGCGCCAGCAGCAGGGGTAGATCGAACACTGAAGCTTTCTTT | CASSRGRSNTEAFF | once | TRBJ1-1 | NA | TRBV4-3
TGTGCCAGCAGCTTTTGGACAGAAAGCCTTAACACTGAAGCTTTCTTT | CASSFWTESLNTEAFF | NA | TRBJ1-1 | NA | TRBV11-2
TGTGCCAGCAGTTCCCCGGGACTAGCGCCCCTCTCCTACGAGCAGTACTTC | CASSSPGLAPLSYEQYF | NA | TRBJ2-7 | TRBD2 | TRBV27
TGTGCCAGCAGCCAAGATGCAGGGCAATATGGCTACACCTTC | CASSQDAGQYGYTF | NA | TRBJ1-2 | NA | TRBV3-1/TRBV3-2
TGCAGTGCTAGCAAAGCCCATGGCTACACCTTC | CSASKAHGYTF | once | TRBJ1-2 | NA | TRBV20-1
TGTGCCAGCAGTCACATCGTAACAGGGGGGGGCACTGAAGCTTTCTTT | CASSHIVTGGGTEAFF | NA | TRBJ1-1 | TRBD1 | TRBV6-6